The 15 T cell receptor beta chains below all came from one sample that was sequenced in a study of vaccination and CD4 T cells after COVID-19. TCRdb called the PCR reads again in MiXCR, with one record for every CDR3 protein. This table holds about 15,000 distinct CDR3 sequences, roughly two thirds found once. This material consisted of CD4+ T cells from blood, taken after SARS-CoV-2 vaccination. These receptors originate from a human donor who had recovered from COVID-19.

The genes are TRBV19 and TRBJ1-1, with D possibly matching TRBD1 (5 bases). Germline CDR1 and CDR2: LNHDA and SQIVND (reference sequence). V was shortened by 7 bases and J by 4 bases, with 10 bases between the two germline ends. The CDR3 is 12 residues long. The CDR3 nucleotides are TGTGCCAGTAAGAAGGGGCCCACTGAAGCTTTCTTT. Residues: CASKKGPTEAFF.

This clonotype was counted only a few times. CDR3 coding DNA: TGTGCCAGCAGGTCAGGGCCCTACGAGCAGTACTTC. Amino acids: CASRSGPYEQYF. The chain employs TRBV28 and TRBJ2-7, with D possibly being TRBD1 (5 bases). V shed 6 bases and J shed 2 bases, with 8 bases lying between them. The CDR3 loop spans 12 amino acids. CDR1 is MDHEN, CDR2 SYDVKM, per germline.

The J gene is TRBJ1-5, the V gene TRBV15; 8 bases map to TRBD1. V shed 3 bases and J 2 bases; nucleotides not matched to a gene: 0. Looked up from germline, CDR1 is LNHNV and CDR2 is YYDKDF (reference sequence). The CDR3 sequence is 14 residues long. The CDR3 sequence is CATSRTGGNQPQHF. CDR3 DNA: TGTGCCACCAGCAGGACAGGGGGCAATCAGCCCCAGCATTTT.

The chain is built from TRBV20-1 and TRBJ2-4; D possibly corresponds to TRBD2 (5 bases). V lost 6 bases, J lost 3 bases, and 18 bases lay in between. Germline V CDR1 and CDR2: DFQATT, SNEGSKA (reference sequence). This CDR3 is built from 15 residues. CDR3 coding DNA: TGCAGTGCGTCAGGAGGACCCATCAGCAAAAACATTCAGTACTTC. Translated, it gives CSASGGPISKNIQYF.

The chain uses TRBV15 and TRBJ2-5; D gene uncertain. The CDR3 totals 11 residues. The ends were cut back, 2 bases at V and 4 bases at J, with 2 bases in the middle. Germline CDR1 reads LNHNV; CDR2 reads YYDKDF (reference sequence). In DNA, the CDR3 is TGTGCCACCAGCAGATTAGAGACCCAGTACTTC. This gives the protein CATSRLETQYF.

A few counts support this clonotype. The chain is built from TRBV7-3 and TRBJ2-3; 7 nucleotides align to TRBD2. Germline V gene lookup returns CDR1 SGHTA and CDR2 FQGTGA. The CDR3 has 16 amino acids. V lost 3 bases to trimming and J lost 5 bases; unmatched junction nucleotides: 11. CDR3 coding DNA: TGTGCCAGCAGCTTTAGAGGCGGGAGTCTTGGAGATACGCAGTATTTT. Translated, it gives CASSFRGGSLGDTQYF.

J is TRBJ1-3 and V is TRBV20-1, with D unresolved. With 5 bases removed from V and 0 bases from J, the gap between germline ends came to 8 bases. The CDR3 length is 13 residues. The germline V gene has CDR1 DFQATT and CDR2 SNEGSKA (reference sequence). The CDR3: CSAGSISGNTIYF. The CDR3 DNA reads as TGCAGTGCTGGGTCCATCTCTGGAAACACCATATATTTT.

This chain uses TRBV7-9 with TRBJ2-5; TRBD2 matches 11 bases. After removal of 6 bases from V and 7 bases from J, the junction contained 10 bases not matched to a gene. CDR3 size: 15 residues. Germline V gives CDR1 SEHNR, CDR2 FQNEAQ (reference sequence). CDR3 nucleotides: TGTGCCAGCAGTCCGTTAGCGGGAGGGACGGGGACCCAGTACTTC. It translates to CASSPLAGGTGTQYF.

The chain is built from TRBV18 and TRBJ2-7, with 11 bases fitting TRBD2. With 3 bases clipped from V and 5 bases from J, the junction kept 15 bases outside the gene matches. The germline V gene encodes CDR1 KGHSH and CDR2 LQKENI. There are 18 residues in the CDR3. The CDR3 DNA is TGTGCCAGCTCACCTATCCTGATTAGCGGGAGGGCCCTTAACGAGCAGTACTTC. As protein: CASSPILISGRALNEQYF.

In nucleotides, the CDR3 is TGTGCCAGCAGCCGGACTATCAACTACGAGCAGTACTTC. This sequence encodes CASSRTINYEQYF. The rearrangement links TRBV14 to TRBJ2-7; the D gene is possibly TRBD2 (6 bases). The CDR3 has 13 amino acids. Germline loops: CDR1 SGHDN, CDR2 FVKESK. Trimming took off 4 bases at V and 3 bases at J, with 10 bases between the two ends.

This sequence joins TRBV27 and TRBJ2-3; perhaps TRBD2 as D (6 bases). CDR1 and CDR2 (germline): MNHEY, SMNVEV (reference sequence). V was shortened by 3 bases and J by 6 bases, with 16 bases between the two germline ends. CDR3 size: 15 residues. The CDR3 loop is CASSFMSAEGDTQYF. Here the CDR3 DNA reads TGTGCCAGCAGTTTTATGAGCGCGGAGGGCGATACGCAGTATTTT.

V and J are TRBV7-3 and TRBJ2-2, with TRBD1 matching 10 bases. The CDR3 has 16 amino acids. The V and J ends lost 4 bases and 5 bases, in that order; junction bases with no gene match: 7. The germline gives CDR1 SGHTA, CDR2 FQGTGA. The CDR3 here is CASSYRQGAVTGELFF. Written as DNA, the CDR3 is TGTGCCAGCAGCTATAGACAGGGGGCGGTGACCGGGGAGCTGTTTTTT. Filled out from reference TRBV7-3 and TRBJ2-2, the complete variable domain reads GAGVSQTPSNKVTEKGKYVELRCDPISGHTALYWYRQSLGQGPEFLIYFQGTGAADDSGLPNDRFFAVRPEGSVSTLKIQRTERGDSAVYLCASSYRQGAVTGELFFGEGSRLTVL.

The V call is TRBV7-9, the J call TRBJ1-2; 7 bases match TRBD1. Germline V gene lookup returns CDR1 SEHNR and CDR2 FQNEAQ (reference sequence). The ends lost 4 bases at V and 4 bases at J; junction bases unmatched: 6. This CDR3 is built from 14 residues. The chain's CDR3 is CASSSPTGTYGYTF. CDR3 nucleotide sequence: TGTGCCAGCAGCTCCCCGACAGGGACCTATGGCTACACCTTC. The variable domain in full, with the rest retrieved from reference TRBV7-9 and TRBJ1-2, is DTGVSQNPRHKITKRGQNVTFRCDPISEHNRLYWYRQTLGQGPEFLTYFQNEAQLEKSRLLSDRFSAERPKGSFSTLEIQRTEQGDSAMYLCASSSPTGTYGYTFGSGTRLTVV.

The chain couples TRBV6-1 to TRBJ1-2; 9 bases align to TRBD1. The CDR3 has 14 amino acids. Trimming at V came to 5 bases and at J to 4 bases, leaving 5 bases not matched to a gene. In germline, CDR1 is MNHNS, CDR2 SASEGT. CDR3 nucleotide sequence: TGTGCCAGCAGTCTAGGACAGGGGATCTATGGCTACACCTTC. This encodes CASSLGQGIYGYTF.

The chain recombines TRBV2 with TRBJ2-7, with D possibly TRBD1 on 6 matching bases. Trimming left V 1 base short and J 12 bases short, with 13 bases between. This CDR3 spans 12 amino acids. Germline V CDR1 and CDR2: SNHLY, FYNNEI. CDR3: CASSEGQVLVYF. In nucleotides, the CDR3 is TGTGCCAGCAGTGAAGGACAGGTCTTGGTGTACTTC. Combining the CDR3 with reference TRBV2 and TRBJ2-7 gives the whole variable domain EPEVTQTPSHQVTQMGQEVILRCVPISNHLYFYWYRQILGQKVEFLVSFYNNEISEKSEIFDDQFSVERPDGSNFTLKIRSTKLEDSAMYFCASSEGQVLVYFGPGTRLTVT.